This record looks at one TCR beta chain sequence and its context. Germline values: CDR1 WSHSY, CDR2 SAAADI. V lost 6 bases to trimming and J lost 4 bases; unmatched junction nucleotides: 6. The CDR3 is 14 amino acids. The record originates from a study of shared clonotypes between healthy human individuals. Per sorted-subset replicate PCR, input was approximately 0.2 ug DNA, representing some 30,000 T cell genomes. Repertoires were generated with immunoSEQ multiplex PCR, while TCRdb's copy carries only in-frame clones and drops some. The data contain roughly 720,000 clones, less than 95% of them singletons.

The rearrangement uses TRBV10-2 and TRBJ2-7; TRBD2 aligns across 10 bases. The material sequenced was memory CD8+ T cells from PBMCs. Subset reported: CD45RO+ cells pooled with CCR7-negative TemRA cells. The clonotype originates from a man younger than 35 in good health. Some clones in this sample may be carry-over from other donors' samples. CDR3: CASSGTSAEYEQYF. CDR3 in DNA: TGCGCCAGCAGCGGGACTAGCGCAGAGTACGAGCAGTACTTC.